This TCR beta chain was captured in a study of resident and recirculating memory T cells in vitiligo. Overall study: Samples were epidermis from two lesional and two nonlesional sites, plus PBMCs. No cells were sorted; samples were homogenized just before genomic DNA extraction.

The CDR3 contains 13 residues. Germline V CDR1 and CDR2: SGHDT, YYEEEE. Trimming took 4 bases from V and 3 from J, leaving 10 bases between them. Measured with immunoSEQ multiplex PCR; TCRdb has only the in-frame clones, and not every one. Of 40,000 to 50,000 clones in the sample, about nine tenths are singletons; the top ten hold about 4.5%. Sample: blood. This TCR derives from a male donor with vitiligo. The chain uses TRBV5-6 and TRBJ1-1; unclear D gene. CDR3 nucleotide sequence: TGTGCCAGCAGCACAAGAGGGTACACTGAAGCTTTCTTT. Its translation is CASSTRGYTEAFF.